Below, one TCR beta chain is given with its context. It lacks a known antigen. Base qualities are not recorded, but no much larger clone differs from it by a single base. The data were obtained in a study of response to subunit inactivated influenza vaccine listed by TCRdb under 2018. Looking at the study overall: Deep quantitative T cell receptor repertoire profiling was used in the study to track responses to a trivalent subunit inactivated influenza vaccine.

Library prep was done by RT-PCR. Sequencing was carried out with an Illumina HiSeq 2500. The public reads were reanalyzed by TCRdb: fastp trimming at Q25, MiXCR alignment, in-frame beta chains only. Each CDR3 protein gets just one entry, which takes the most common genes and DNA from the rows behind it. This sample holds hundreds of thousands of distinct CDR3 sequences; roughly 13% were observed only once. Around 13% of the sample rests with the top ten. Explained via the paper, the time point label denotes: 45 days after influenza vaccine administration. The CDR3 spans 16 residues, from the cysteine through the phenylalanine. Of the read, only the CDR3 DNA is kept; its 48 bases are in frame from base 1. CDR1 and CDR2 (MGHRA, YSYEKL) derive from the germline V gene. At the junction V is shortened by 4 bases and J by 1 base, with 13 bases in between. Overall study outcomes, separate from this receptor: The authors suggested that each seasonal influenza vaccination may recruit only a limited number of new T cells.

The clonotype was recovered from a middle-aged man who received an inactivated influenza vaccine. Donor details come from another sample of the same person, matched by shared clones. This sequence uses TRBV4-1 and TRBJ2-2; the D segment could be TRBD2, given 5 matching bases. This material consisted of PBMCs from blood, taken roughly 47 days after vaccination. The DNA reads as follows: TGCGCCAGCAGCCCCGGACCGGGATTGAACACCGGGGAGCTGTTTTTT. Its translation reads: CASSPGPGLNTGELFF.